One and the same sample provided the 29 T cell receptor beta chains below, sequenced in a study of blood T cell repertoires in COVID-19. The assay was immunoSEQ multiplex PCR, and TCRdb's table has in-frame clones only and misses some. The sample carries about 330,000 clones, approximately 88% recorded once. Sequencing was carried out using PBMCs or T cells enriched from blood (not recorded which). These receptors all come from a man aged 25-40 years who had recovered from COVID-19.

As regards this clone: Other nucleotide sequences in the sample specify the same CDR3. CDR3 residues: CASSAGIYEQYF. CDR3 nucleotide sequence: TGTGCCAGTAGTGCGGGCATCTATGAGCAGTACTTC. The rearrangement uses TRBV19 and TRBJ2-7; possible D gene TRBD2, 5 bases. Trimming pared 5 bases from V and 7 bases from J, leaving 12 bases between. This CDR3 is 12 amino acids long. Germline V gene sequence: CDR1 LNHDA, CDR2 SQIVND (reference sequence).

The chain carries TRBV6-2 or TRBV6-3 and TRBJ2-1; 7 bases are a match to TRBD2. The V segment lost 2 bases and the J segment 11 bases; nucleotides outside the gene matches: 12. The CDR3 runs 15 residues. The germline V gene encodes CDR1 MNHEY and CDR2 SVGEGT. The CDR3 reads CASSYEGGGSTQQFF. The DNA for the CDR3 is TGTGCCAGCAGTTACGAAGGCGGGGGTTCTACCCAGCAGTTCTTC.

The gene calls are TRBV10-1 and TRBJ2-1, with D maybe TRBD2 (5 bases). The germline V and J ends were trimmed by 3 bases and 6 bases, with 12 bases remaining between them. CDR3 length equals 14 residues. Per the germline V gene, CDR1 is WNHNN and CDR2 is SYGVQD (reference sequence). The CDR3 loop reads CASSDYGVVNEQFF. The CDR3 DNA reads TGCGCCAGCAGTGATTACGGGGTCGTCAATGAGCAGTTCTTC.

The chain uses TRBV19 and TRBJ2-2; no definite D call. V lost 7 bases and J 6 bases, leaving 18 bases between the germline ends. Germline CDR1 is LNHDA and CDR2 is SQIVND (reference sequence). CDR3 size: 15 residues. CDR3 in DNA: TGTGCCAGTATGGGCACCCTGTACCTGTCCGGGGAGCTGTTTTTT. It yields the protein CASMGTLYLSGELFF.

The chain combines TRBV14 with TRBJ1-3; possible D gene TRBD1, 6 bases. V shed 1 base and J shed 3 bases, with 19 bases lying between them. CDR1 is SGHDN and CDR2 is FVKESK in the germline V gene. The CDR3 loop spans 18 amino acids. The CDR3 DNA reads TGTGCCAGCAGCCAAGGACGGTCGGGGGGCCGCGTTGGAAACACCATATATTTT. Translation: CASSQGRSGGRVGNTIYF.

CDR3 coding DNA: TGTGCCAGCAGCTGGACAGGGATGGATGATACGCAGTATTTT. Translation gives CASSWTGMDDTQYF. The chain joins TRBV11-2 to TRBJ2-3; 8 nucleotides match TRBD1. CDR1 SGHAT and CDR2 FQNNGV come from the germline V gene. The CDR3 contains 14 residues. Trimming at V came to 4 bases and at J to 6 bases, leaving 6 bases not matched to a gene.

CDR3: CASSVGQTLEQFF. The CDR3 DNA is TGTGCCAGCAGCGTGGGACAGACGCTGGAGCAGTTCTTC. The V and J genes are TRBV5-8 and TRBJ2-1, with 7 nucleotides matching TRBD1. The CDR3 has 13 residues. The germline V gene has CDR1 SGHTS and CDR2 YDEGEE. After removal of 4 bases from V and 10 bases from J, the junction contained 8 bases not matched to a gene.

The chain recombines TRBV5-1 with TRBJ1-1; 9 positions agree with TRBD1. This CDR3 region has 15 residues. Trimming cost V 3 bases and J 10 bases; bases outside gene matches: 13. Germline CDR1 is SGHRS and CDR2 is YFSETQ. For the CDR3, the DNA is TGCGCCAGCAGCTATACTACAGGGGGCTCCGGGATAGCTTTCTTT. Translating gives CASSYTTGGSGIAFF.

The chain joins TRBV6-5 to TRBJ1-6; TRBD1 aligns across 10 bases. Germline V CDR1 and CDR2: MNHEY, SVGAGI. V dropped 5 bases and J dropped 9; count of bases not matched to a gene: 4. The CDR3 length is 14 residues. CDR3 sequence (DNA): TGTGCCAGCAGTACGACAGGGGGCCTTTCACCCCTCCACTTT. Its translation: CASSTTGGLSPLHF.

This rearrangement joins TRBV30 to TRBJ2-7; D may be TRBD1 (5 bases). The germline gives CDR1 GTSNPN, CDR2 SVGIG (reference sequence). The CDR3 consists of 12 residues. V lost 8 bases, J lost 3 bases, and 14 bases lay in between. In DNA form, the CDR3 reads TGTGCCGCACTGCAGCAGGGCTACGAGCAGTACTTC. Its translation: CAALQQGYEQYF.

The J gene is TRBJ2-5, the V gene TRBV7-9, with 8 bases lining up with TRBD1. This CDR3 comprises 15 residues. J was trimmed by 3 bases and V by 5 bases; bases with no gene match: 8. Germline loops: CDR1 SEHNR, CDR2 FQNEAQ (reference sequence). This CDR3 reads CASSPRTGKEETQYF. The CDR3 nucleotides read TGTGCCAGCAGCCCCCGGACAGGGAAGGAAGAGACCCAGTACTTC. Using reference TRBV7-9 and TRBJ2-5 for the parts outside the CDR3, the full variable domain is DTGVSQNPRHKITKRGQNVTFRCDPISEHNRLYWYRQTLGQGPEFLTYFQNEAQLEKSRLLSDRFSAERPKGSFSTLEIQRTEQGDSAMYLCASSPRTGKEETQYFGPGTRLLVL.

The chain recombines TRBV20-1 with TRBJ2-5, with TRBD1 identical over 10 bases. The germline V gene encodes CDR1 DFQATT and CDR2 SNEGSKA (reference sequence). Trimming removed 3 bases from V and 4 bases from J; junction bases left unmatched: 8. This CDR3 has 15 residues. The CDR3, as DNA: TGCAGTGCTAGTTCAGGGACAGGGGCCGTAGAGACCCAGTACTTC. Translation gives CSASSGTGAVETQYF.

The chain combines TRBV28 with TRBJ1-5; TRBD1 is a possible D gene (6 bases). This CDR3 region has 21 residues. The V end lost 8 bases, the J end lost 0 bases, and 32 bases lay between the germline ends. Germline lookup yields CDR1 MDHEN and CDR2 SYDVKM. CDR3 DNA sequence: TGTGCCAGCTCGGAGTCTGTCCGGGTCCGGACAGACCGATATAGCAATCAGCCCCAGCATTTT. It codes for CASSESVRVRTDRYSNQPQHF.

Only a few counts were recorded for this clone. DNA of the CDR3: TGTGCCAGCAGTCCATTTCACTATGGCTACACCTTC. Translating gives CASSPFHYGYTF. The chain uses TRBV12-3 or TRBV12-4 and TRBJ1-2; no reliable D call. CDR3 length equals 12 residues. The V gene lost 5 bases and the J gene lost 3 bases, with 7 bases spanning the gap.

The CDR3 DNA is TGTGCCAGCAGCCCCTTTTTCTTGACTAGCGGGGGTATGCAAGAGACCCAGTACTTC. Residues: CASSPFFLTSGGMQETQYF. The chain links TRBV3-1 (or the pseudogene TRBV3-2) to TRBJ2-5; 12 bases align to TRBD2. The CDR3 spans 19 residues. The germline gives CDR1 LGHDT, CDR2 YNNKEL (reference sequence). V lost 4 bases and J lost 2; bases outside the gene matches: 14.

DNA for the CDR3: TGTGCCAGCAGCTTAATTGGACAGGGGCCCTCGTACGAGCAGTACTTC. Amino acids: CASSLIGQGPSYEQYF. The chain recombines TRBV5-4 with TRBJ2-7; 9 positions match TRBD1. Trimming took 2 bases from V and 4 from J; bases not matched to a gene: 10. Germline values: CDR1 SGHNT, CDR2 YYREEE (reference sequence). The CDR3 runs to 16 residues.

The rearrangement links TRBV5-4 to TRBJ1-6; 8 bases match TRBD1. Germline V gene lookup returns CDR1 SGHNT and CDR2 YYREEE (reference sequence). The J segment lost 7 bases and the V segment lost 4 bases, leaving 10 bases of the junction unmatched. CDR3 size: 16 residues. The CDR3 DNA is TGTGCCAGCAGCCTAGAATACAGGGGGTTGAATTCACCCCTCCACTTT. It yields the protein CASSLEYRGLNSPLHF. Combining the CDR3 with reference TRBV5-4 and TRBJ1-6 gives the whole variable domain ETGVTQSPTHLIKTRGQQVTLRCSSQSGHNTVSWYQQALGQGPQFIFQYYREEENGRGNFPPRFSGLQFPNYSSELNVNALELDDSALYLCASSLEYRGLNSPLHFGNGTRLTVT.

The CDR3 region has the DNA TGTGCCAGCAGCTCCCGCGATAGCTCCTACAATGAGCAGTTCTTC. Its translation is CASSSRDSSYNEQFF. The rearrangement links TRBV7-3 to TRBJ2-1; D call uncertain. V gave up 4 bases and J gave up 0 bases, with 10 bases separating them. Per germline, CDR1 SGHTA and CDR2 FQGTGA. CDR3 length: 15 amino acids.

This chain joins TRBV2 and TRBJ1-2; D is perhaps TRBD1 (6 bases). Trimming removed 3 bases at V and 5 bases at J, with 13 bases between. The CDR3 is made up of 14 amino acids. Germline V gene sequence: CDR1 SNHLY, CDR2 FYNNEI. CDR3 DNA sequence: TGTGCCAGCAGTGAGGGGAGGGGGGAGTATGGCTACACCTTC. Its translation: CASSEGRGEYGYTF.

The chain is built from TRBV5-1 and TRBJ2-2, with 8 bases identical to TRBD1. Per germline, CDR1 SGHRS and CDR2 YFSETQ. Unmatched junction bases numbered 7, after V lost 0 bases and J lost 6 bases. The CDR3 runs to 16 residues. CDR3 bases: TGCGCCAGCAGCTTGGTTGGACAGGGTCGGTCCGGGGAGCTGTTTTTT. Amino acid sequence: CASSLVGQGRSGELFF.

V is TRBV10-2 and J is TRBJ2-1; TRBD1 agrees at 7 bases. V was pared by 7 bases and J by 0 bases, with 3 bases of the junction left unmatched. The CDR3 covers 14 residues. Germline-derived CDR1 and CDR2 are WSHSY and SAAADI. In DNA form, the CDR3 reads TGCGCCAGCAAGGGGACAGACTCCTACAATGAGCAGTTCTTC. Protein sequence: CASKGTDSYNEQFF.

The chain recombines TRBV5-1 with TRBJ1-6; D perhaps matches TRBD1 (5 bases). V gave up 4 bases and J gave up 5 bases, with 13 bases separating them. The CDR3 length is 15 residues. CDR1 is SGHRS, CDR2 YFSETQ, per germline. CDR3 DNA sequence: TGCGCCAGCAGCCGCGGGACGGGGGATAATTCACCCCTCCACTTT. Translating it yields CASSRGTGDNSPLHF.

The rearrangement uses TRBV28 and TRBJ1-5; 8 bases map to TRBD1. This CDR3 comprises 14 residues. Germline V lookup: CDR1 MDHEN, CDR2 SYDVKM. V gave up 8 bases and J gave up 7 bases; unmatched junction bases: 10. The CDR3 sequence: CASGMTGERQPQHF. CDR3 in DNA: TGTGCCAGCGGAATGACAGGGGAAAGGCAGCCCCAGCATTTT.

This clone appeared once. The chain links TRBV2 to TRBJ1-1, with D maybe TRBD1 (5 bases). This CDR3 region has 15 residues. Trimming removed 1 base at V and 2 bases at J, with 11 bases between. The germline V gene has CDR1 SNHLY and CDR2 FYNNEI. The CDR3 DNA reads TGTGCCAGCAGTGAAGGGCAGGGTCGAAACACTGAAGCTTTCTTT. Protein sequence: CASSEGQGRNTEAFF.

The chain couples TRBV18 to TRBJ2-5; D is possibly TRBD2 (5 bases). Trimming took 3 bases from V and 2 from J, leaving 13 bases between them. This CDR3 has 15 residues. CDR1 and CDR2 from the germline V gene are KGHSH and LQKENI. The CDR3 DNA sequence: TGTGCCAGCTCACCTCGCGAGGGCAGGCAAGAGACCCAGTACTTC. This encodes CASSPREGRQETQYF.

This sequence joins TRBV15 and TRBJ1-4; a weak D match, TRBD1 (5 bases). The V gene lost 1 base and the J gene lost 4 bases, with 13 bases spanning the gap. CDR1 is LNHNV and CDR2 is YYDKDF in the germline V gene (reference sequence). The CDR3 spans 16 residues. The DNA for the CDR3 is TGTGCCACCAGCAGAGGCCACCCCAGGGATAATGAAAAACTGTTTTTT. Protein product: CATSRGHPRDNEKLFF.

The chain links TRBV5-6 to TRBJ2-1; D might be TRBD2 (5 bases). This CDR3 is 14 amino acids long. The germline V gene encodes CDR1 SGHDT and CDR2 YYEEEE. Deletions cut 4 bases from V and 6 bases from J, with 14 bases between. CDR3 sequence: CASSAGSPGNEQFF. In DNA, the CDR3 is TGTGCCAGCAGCGCGGGCTCCCCGGGCAATGAGCAGTTCTTC.

In its sample, this clone was seen once. The chain recombines TRBV28 with TRBJ1-6, with D unclear. The germline V and J ends were trimmed by 2 bases and 5 bases, with 10 bases remaining between them. The germline V gene has CDR1 MDHEN and CDR2 SYDVKM. CDR3 length equals 15 residues. CDR3 loop: CASSLTGIDNSPLHF. The CDR3 DNA reads as TGTGCCAGCAGTTTAACGGGGATAGATAATTCACCCCTCCACTTT. Drawing the rest from reference TRBV28 and TRBJ1-6, the complete variable domain is DVKVTQSSRYLVKRTGEKVFLECVQDMDHENMFWYRQDPGLGLRLIYFSYDVKMKEKGDIPEGYSVSREKKERFSLILESASTNQTSMYLCASSLTGIDNSPLHFGNGTRLTVT.

This clone appeared many times. This sequence joins TRBV23-1 and TRBJ2-7, with D perhaps TRBD2 (7 bases). TRBV23-1 is filed as an ORF, its function uncertain. There are 20 residues in the CDR3. V lost 2 bases and J lost 2, with 28 bases in between. The CDR3: CASSQKSAGTFGLGAYEQYF. DNA of the CDR3: TGCGCCAGCAGTCAAAAGTCGGCCGGGACATTTGGACTAGGCGCCTACGAGCAGTACTTC.